The 16 T cell receptor beta chains listed next were all sequenced from one sample in a study of graft-versus-host responses after intestinal transplantation. No antigen has been assigned to these receptors. Clones were read by immunoSEQ multiplex PCR, and TCRdb kept only the in-frame ones, dropping some. The table includes more than 40,000 clones, approximately 96% detected once. The sequencing here drew on unstimulated CD8+ T cells sorted from spleen or lymph node cells, taken before transplant. These receptors were taken from a human donor who was the organ donor for an intestinal transplant.

The genes are TRBV6-4 and TRBJ1-1; TRBD1 matches 7 bases. The CDR3 is 14 residues long. J gave up 4 bases and V 2 bases, and 4 bases lay outside the gene matches. Germline CDR1 and CDR2: MRHNA and SNTAGT. CDR3 DNA sequence: TGTGCCAGCAGTGACACAGGGGAAAGCACTGAAGCTTTCTTT. Protein: CASSDTGESTEAFF.

V gene TRBV6-5 combines with J gene TRBJ2-7; D possibly matches TRBD1 or TRBD2 (6 bases each). In germline, CDR1 is MNHEY, CDR2 SVGAGI. The V end lost 5 bases, the J end lost 5 bases, and 10 bases lay between the germline ends. CDR3 length: 12 residues. DNA of the CDR3: TGTGCCAGCAGTGCGGGACACAACGAGCAGTACTTC. Encoded protein: CASSAGHNEQYF.

The genes are TRBV9 and TRBJ2-1; the match to TRBD2 covers 7 bases. The length of the CDR3 is 14 residues. With 7 bases clipped from V and 5 bases from J, the junction kept 9 bases outside the gene matches. CDR1 and CDR2 (germline): SGDLS, YYNGEE. The CDR3 reads CASGMSGANNEQFF. CDR3 DNA sequence: TGTGCCAGCGGTATGAGCGGGGCAAACAATGAGCAGTTCTTC.

The chain recombines TRBV5-4 with TRBJ2-1; tentative D call: TRBD2 (5 bases). Germline-derived CDR1 and CDR2 are SGHNT and YYREEE (reference sequence). Trimming removed 4 bases at V and 6 bases at J, with 5 bases between. The CDR3 is 11 residues long. CDR3 loop: CASSEGNEQFF. CDR3 DNA sequence: TGTGCCAGCAGCGAGGGCAATGAGCAGTTCTTC.

The gene calls are TRBV11-2 and TRBJ2-7; D is perhaps TRBD1 (7 bases). The germline CDR1 and CDR2 sequences are SGHAT and FQNNGV. V was shortened by 5 bases and J by 0 bases, with 14 bases between the two germline ends. The CDR3 sequence is 15 residues long. CDR3 sequence: CASSPPGGPSYEQYF. As DNA, the CDR3 is TGTGCCAGCAGCCCCCCAGGGGGGCCCTCCTACGAGCAGTACTTC.

The V and J genes are TRBV19 and TRBJ1-5; no clear D gene. This CDR3 comprises 13 residues. Germline lookup yields CDR1 LNHDA and CDR2 SQIVND (reference sequence). V was clipped by 7 bases and J by 1 base, with 8 bases between them. CDR3 sequence: CASMKDSNQPQHF. The CDR3 DNA sequence: TGTGCCAGTATGAAGGACAGCAATCAGCCCCAGCATTTT.

This clone was found once. J is TRBJ2-5 and V is TRBV7-9; 11 positions match TRBD2. V was clipped by 2 bases and J by 5 bases; unmatched bases: 7. Germline CDR1 SEHNR, CDR2 FQNEAQ (reference sequence). The CDR3 sequence is 16 residues long. The CDR3 DNA reads as TGTGCCAGCAGCTTACCTAGCGGGGGGATCGCGGAGACCCAGTACTTC. Encoded protein: CASSLPSGGIAETQYF.

V and J are TRBV7-9 and TRBJ1-6; no definite D call. Trimming took off 5 bases at V and 4 bases at J, with 21 bases between the two ends. The CDR3 spans 18 residues. The germline CDR1 and CDR2 sequences are SEHNR and FQNEAQ (reference sequence). The CDR3 DNA reads as TGTGCCAGCAGCCCAAAGAGGCCGGTTTCCGGGTATAATTCACCCCTCCACTTT. Translating gives CASSPKRPVSGYNSPLHF.

V usage is TRBV18 and J usage is TRBJ1-1; a possible D gene is TRBD1 (5 bases). The CDR3 has 15 residues. CDR1 and CDR2 from the germline V gene are KGHSH and LQKENI. Trimming removed 0 bases from V and 2 bases from J, with 10 bases in between. The CDR3: CASSPPGDLNTEAFF. CDR3 DNA: TGTGCCAGCTCACCACCAGGGGACCTTAACACTGAAGCTTTCTTT.

This chain joins TRBV5-8 and TRBJ1-1; the D is unclear. The CDR3 totals 10 residues. V lost 4 bases, J lost 7 bases, and 5 bases lay in between. Germline V gives CDR1 SGHTS, CDR2 YDEGEE. The CDR3 DNA reads as TGTGCCAGCAGCGTCGTTGAAGCTTTCTTT. Amino acid sequence: CASSVVEAFF.

The chain's CDR3 is CASSVEGAGDYNEQFF. Written as DNA, the CDR3 is TGCGCCAGCAGTGTGGAGGGAGCGGGGGATTACAATGAGCAGTTCTTC. The chain joins TRBV10-1 to TRBJ2-1; 8 bases are a match to TRBD2. The CDR3 totals 16 residues. The ends lost 4 bases at V and 4 bases at J; junction bases unmatched: 9. Germline V gene sequence: CDR1 WNHNN, CDR2 SYGVQD (reference sequence).

The genes are TRBV10-3 and TRBJ2-3; the D is unclear. There are 14 residues in the CDR3. Germline CDR1 and CDR2: ENHRY and SYGVKD. The V and J ends lost 2 bases and 1 base respectively, with 7 bases between them. CDR3 DNA: TGTGCCATCAGTGAGGTCCAAGGCACAGATACGCAGTATTTT. This translates into CAISEVQGTDTQYF.

The chain carries TRBV4-1 and TRBJ1-4, with D possibly TRBD1 on 5 matching bases. Trimming took off 4 bases at V and 4 bases at J, with 22 bases between the two ends. The length of the CDR3 is 18 residues. Germline CDR1 is MGHRA and CDR2 is YSYEKL. This CDR3 reads CASSPLGGDRVLNEKLFF. The CDR3 DNA is TGCGCCAGCAGCCCCCTGGGGGGGGATCGGGTCCTTAATGAAAAACTGTTTTTT.

The chain uses TRBV28 and TRBJ1-4; D perhaps matches TRBD1 (5 bases). Germline lookup yields CDR1 MDHEN and CDR2 SYDVKM. V lost 7 bases and J lost 6, with 18 bases in between. The CDR3 loop spans 15 amino acids. The CDR3 DNA reads as TGTGCCAGCACCGTGGCAGGGCTTTCCTATGAAAAACTGTTTTTT. Translation: CASTVAGLSYEKLFF. Full variable domain (remainder filled in from reference TRBV28 and TRBJ1-4): DVKVTQSSRYLVKRTGEKVFLECVQDMDHENMFWYRQDPGLGLRLIYFSYDVKMKEKGDIPEGYSVSREKKERFSLILESASTNQTSMYLCASTVAGLSYEKLFFGSGTQLSVL.

The CDR3 bases are TGCGCCAGCAGCCAAGCCCAGGGGTATGGCTACACCTTC. Its translation is CASSQAQGYGYTF. J is TRBJ1-2 and V is TRBV4-3, with D perhaps matching TRBD1 (6 bases). Trimming took off 1 base at V and 5 bases at J, with 8 bases between the two ends. Per the germline V gene, CDR1 is LGHNA and CDR2 is YSLEER. The CDR3 is 13 residues long.

This chain connects TRBV10-1 to TRBJ2-3; tentatively, D is TRBD2 (7 bases). Trimming stripped 3 bases from V and 6 bases from J, with 13 bases between. The germline V gene has CDR1 WNHNN and CDR2 SYGVQD (reference sequence). This CDR3 has 14 residues. CDR3 sequence: CASSESGGADTQYF. The CDR3 DNA reads as TGCGCCAGCAGTGAAAGTGGGGGGGCGGATACGCAGTATTTT.